The subject of this entry is one T cell receptor beta chain. This clonotype was seen many times. It lacks a known antigen. No base qualities exist here, and no much larger clone lies one base off it. The TCR beta CDR3 regions were amplified from the RNA transcripts. The first round of RT-PCR for the TCR CDR3 was performed with the HTBI primer set and the Qiagen OneStep RT-PCR kit. The libraries were constructed in a second round of multiplex PCR and then size-selected and purified. Paired-end sequencing of the libraries was performed with 100 bp reads on an Illumina HiSeq2000. The paper's processing steps were these. SOAPnuke was used to process the raw data, with reads discarded if the reads contained adapters or uncalled bases, had a mean Phred below 15, or lacked an exact constant-primer or identifier match. COPE v1.2.5 was used to merge high-quality paired reads, and clonotypes were defined as unique nucleotide sequences. Clonotypes were aligned to IMGT TRBV, TRBD and TRBJ reference segments using MiTCR v1.1. Analysis was restricted to V-J combinations with a frequency above 0.0001, which covered roughly 99% of repertoires. The TCS score was defined as the ratio of F50 (clonal expansion) to E x V (chaos), calculated using BLOSUM62-based TCRdist between CDR3 peptides within each V-J. Welch's t-statistics and random forest reduced some 510 V-J features to 13, which were used in a naive Bayes classifier (R e1071). TCRdb trimmed public reads at Q25 via fastp, called clones via MiXCR and kept in-frame beta chains. For every CDR3 protein sequence, its rows merge into one entry that carries the most common genes and DNA. TCRdb, not the authors, supplied the V and J calls. This sample comprises roughly 240,000 distinct CDR3 sequences, around 26% of them detected only once. The ten largest clones add up to around 32% of the sample.

From the germline V gene (reference sequence), CDR1 is MNHEY and CDR2 is SMNVEV. The germline V end is reduced by 5 bases and the J end by 5 bases; junction bases left unmatched: 8. The CDR3 spans 15 residues, from the cysteine through the phenylalanine. Only CDR3 DNA is held: 45 bases, read in frame from base 1. This sample was taken from a study of T cells in Graves' hyperthyroidism and ophthalmopathy (dated by TCRdb to the late 2010s). In terms of the full investigation: Peripheral blood was sampled at the time of initial diagnosis, prior to any treatment. To identify TCR V-J signatures that set the groups apart, the researchers used a discovery cohort of 100 or so patients, made up of roughly 45 with Graves' ophthalmopathy and approximately 57 with stable Graves' hyperthyroidism. Following sampling, methimazole starting at 30 mg daily was given to hyperthyroidism patients, and high-dose intravenous methylprednisolone was given to ophthalmopathy patients. The approximately 98 discovery patients were randomly divided into training and test sets at a 7:3 ratio. TCR Vbeta CDR3 sequencing of roughly 140 peripheral blood samples (roughly 43 ophthalmopathy, 70 to 85 hyperthyroidism and approximately 17 progressor patients) is reported in the paper. Whether ophthalmopathy could be predicted prospectively was tested in an independent validation cohort made up of roughly 19 hyperthyroidism patients plus 17 patients who later progressed to ophthalmopathy. In six Graves' hyperthyroidism patients, the study also compared T-cell repertoires from thyroid tissue with T-cell repertoires from blood. Findings and caveats that apply to the study as a whole: Blood samples also contained most of the expanded thyroid clonotypes (frequency above 0.001), which suggests that blood repertoires may reflect thyroid immune responses. A 13 V-J signature model separated ophthalmopathy from stable hyperthyroidism, with around 88% sensitivity and about 81% specificity in cross-validation and 80%/75% in testing. In validation, the model predicted progression to ophthalmopathy with 55% to 71% sensitivity and roughly 72% specificity, a median of 6.5 months before onset. No statistical method was used to fix the sample size in advance, and group allocation was not hidden from the investigators.

Moderately to severely active disease, a Clinical Activity Score of at least 3, a NOSPECS grade of at least 4, and a duration under 3 months were present in ophthalmopathy patients. Patients with uncontrolled infections, other autoimmune diseases, pregnancy or lactation were excluded. Diagnoses were established on the basis of clinical symptoms, serum thyroxine and TRAb, thyroid ultrasound, and orbital computed tomography. PBMCs were separated from about 10 ml of fresh peripheral blood using Ficoll-Paque density gradient centrifugation. Total RNA was extracted with Trizol reagent, and quality was checked on an Agilent 2100 Bioanalyzer.

The specimen was blood. This receptor was identified in a woman aged 40 to 50 with Graves' ophthalmopathy. The chain uses TRBV27 and TRBJ2-2; a stretch of 7 junction bases matches TRBD1. In nucleotide form, the sequence is TGTGCCAGCAGTGCGACAGGGACGAGAACCGGGGAGCTGTTTTTT. It translates as CASSATGTRTGELFF.